This entry lists 21 T cell receptor beta chains sequenced from one sample in a study of T cell responses to AZD1222 COVID-19 vaccine. Only in-frame clones appear in the TCRdb table, and some are missing; sequencing was by immunoSEQ multiplex PCR. The profile shows over 100,000 clones, more than 75% of them singletons. Sequences were derived from peripheral blood, sampled on day 0 of AZD1222 vaccination. These receptors were obtained from an adult in good health.

The chain has TRBV28 and TRBJ1-5, with unresolved D. The CDR3 contains 14 residues. Germline CDR1 reads MDHEN; CDR2 reads SYDVKM. V shed 3 bases and J shed 3 bases, with 9 bases lying between them. Here the CDR3 DNA reads TGTGCCAGCAGTTTCGCGGGAAACAATCAGCCCCAGCATTTT. It is translated as CASSFAGNNQPQHF.

The chain uses TRBV2 and TRBJ1-1; unclear D gene. In germline, CDR1 is SNHLY, CDR2 FYNNEI. There are 15 residues in the CDR3. The V and J ends lost 0 bases and 4 bases respectively, with 12 bases between them. The DNA of the CDR3 is TGTGCCAGCAGTGAAGCGCTGAACAGATTCACTGAAGCTTTCTTT. Amino acid sequence: CASSEALNRFTEAFF.

The J gene is TRBJ1-4, the V gene TRBV6-5; a possible D gene is TRBD1 (5 bases). This CDR3 is 14 amino acids long. Germline V gene data show CDR1 as MNHEY and CDR2 as SVGAGI. V lost 5 bases and J 4 bases, leaving 11 bases between the germline ends. The CDR3 protein is CASSPGTLNEKLFF. CDR3 DNA: TGTGCCAGCAGTCCCGGGACGCTTAATGAAAAACTGTTTTTT.

The genes are TRBV5-4 and TRBJ2-3; D call uncertain. The V end was cut by 2 bases, the J end by 0 bases, with 10 bases between. CDR3 length: 15 amino acids. In germline, CDR1 is SGHNT, CDR2 YYREEE (reference sequence). The CDR3 loop is CASSFRTASTDTQYF. CDR3 nucleotide sequence: TGTGCCAGCAGCTTCCGGACGGCTAGCACAGATACGCAGTATTTT.

This chain links TRBV29-1 with TRBJ1-1; D remains unclear. Germline CDR1 and CDR2: SQVTM and ANQGSEA. V was clipped by 6 bases and J by 3 bases, with 11 bases between them. The CDR3 covers 12 residues. CDR3 coding DNA: TGCAGCGTCGACGGGGAATACACTGAAGCTTTCTTT. It codes for CSVDGEYTEAFF.

This chain uses TRBV28 with TRBJ1-1; D is possibly TRBD1 (5 bases). The CDR3 is 16 amino acids. The V end was cut by 6 bases, the J end by 5 bases, with 22 bases between. Looked up from germline, CDR1 is MDHEN and CDR2 is SYDVKM. CDR3 loop: CASSYLRDGRETEAFF. The CDR3 DNA reads TGTGCCAGCAGCTACCTCCGGGACGGGAGGGAGACTGAAGCTTTCTTT.

The CDR3 reads CASSRGRGETQYF. CDR3 in DNA: TGTGCCAGCAGCCGTGGGCGGGGCGAGACCCAGTACTTC. The rearrangement uses TRBV7-8 and TRBJ2-5, with D maybe TRBD2 (6 bases). V dropped 5 bases and J dropped 5 bases, with 12 bases sitting between them. The CDR3 totals 13 residues. Looked up from germline, CDR1 is SGHVS and CDR2 is FQNEAQ.

The sample holds a few counts of this clone. The chain couples TRBV7-3 to TRBJ2-7; 9 nucleotides line up with TRBD1. Germline CDR1 and CDR2: SGHTA and FQGTGA. J gave up 3 bases and V 5 bases, and 2 bases lay outside the gene matches. CDR3 length equals 13 residues. The CDR3 reads CASSPGQGYEQYF. CDR3 nucleotide sequence: TGTGCCAGCAGCCCGGGACAGGGCTACGAGCAGTACTTC.

This clone was detected many times. The chain has TRBV28 and TRBJ2-3; TRBD1 matches 7 bases. Germline lookup yields CDR1 MDHEN and CDR2 SYDVKM. V trimming: 4 bases; J trimming: 1 base; junction bases outside the gene matches: 17. The CDR3 is made up of 19 amino acids. CDR3 in DNA: TGTGCCAGCAGTTCCGGACAGGATATGCCGTGCAGGGGCACAGATACGCAGTATTTT. This translates into CASSSGQDMPCRGTDTQYF.

The chain employs TRBV7-9 and TRBJ2-1; 8 nucleotides match TRBD2. Trimming cost V 4 bases and J 5 bases; bases outside gene matches: 7. This CDR3 is built from 15 residues. Germline V lookup: CDR1 SEHNR, CDR2 FQNEAQ (reference sequence). In DNA, the CDR3 is TGTGCCAGCAGCTCGCGACGGCGGGGGGACAATGAGCAGTTCTTC. Amino acids: CASSSRRRGDNEQFF.

The chain carries TRBV7-9 and TRBJ1-2, with no clear D. Germline V lookup: CDR1 SEHNR, CDR2 FQNEAQ (reference sequence). CDR3 size: 14 residues. V lost 1 base and J 3 bases, leaving 9 bases between the germline ends. The CDR3 reads CASSLVEIHYGYTF. CDR3 nucleotides: TGTGCCAGCAGCTTAGTGGAAATCCACTATGGCTACACCTTC. The variable domain in full, completed from reference TRBV7-9 and TRBJ1-2, reads DTGVSQNPRHKITKRGQNVTFRCDPISEHNRLYWYRQTLGQGPEFLTYFQNEAQLEKSRLLSDRFSAERPKGSFSTLEIQRTEQGDSAMYLCASSLVEIHYGYTFGSGTRLTVV.

About this clone itself: Within the sample, other DNA sequences also encode this same CDR3. The rearrangement uses TRBV24-1 and TRBJ2-7; D ambiguous. CDR1 and CDR2 (germline): KGHDR, SFDVKD. The CDR3 is 11 amino acids. V was pared by 0 bases and J by 7 bases, with 3 bases between. The CDR3 is CATSDLGEQYF. As DNA, the CDR3 is TGTGCCACCAGTGATTTGGGAGAGCAGTACTTC.

This clone has only one observation. The V gene is TRBV18, the J gene TRBJ1-4; no clear D. Germline assignment: CDR1 KGHSH and CDR2 LQKENI. V lost 1 base, J lost 0 bases, and 6 bases lay in between. CDR3 length: 15 amino acids. The CDR3 spells CASSPRGATNEKLFF. CDR3 nucleotides: TGTGCCAGCTCACCACGGGGAGCAACTAATGAAAAACTGTTTTTT.

The chain has TRBV2 and TRBJ2-1, with 14 bases lining up with TRBD2. The V gene's germline CDR1 is SNHLY and CDR2 FYNNEI. CDR3 size: 19 residues. The V and J ends lost 2 bases and 1 base, in that order; junction bases with no gene match: 7. The CDR3 nucleotides read TGTGCCAGCAGTGAAAAGGGACTAGCGGGAGAAGGTTCCTACAATGAGCAGTTCTTC. Translated, it gives CASSEKGLAGEGSYNEQFF.

The genes are TRBV12-5 and TRBJ2-1; D may be TRBD2 (5 bases). CDR1 and CDR2 from the germline V gene are LGHNT and FRNRAP. The V gene lost 6 bases and the J gene lost 7 bases, with 13 bases spanning the gap. The CDR3 length is 13 residues. CDR3 bases: TGTGCTAGTGGGAGGGCCGGAGTAAATGAGCAGTTCTTC. Its protein is CASGRAGVNEQFF.

This chain links TRBV28 with TRBJ1-2, with 8 bases matching TRBD1. V shed 7 bases and J 5 bases; nucleotides not matched to a gene: 9. The CDR3 has 14 residues. CDR1 MDHEN and CDR2 SYDVKM come from the germline V gene. CDR3: CASNPPGGAYGYTF. In DNA, the CDR3 is TGTGCCAGCAATCCGCCAGGGGGCGCGTATGGCTACACCTTC.

The rearrangement links TRBV24-1 to TRBJ2-1; 10 bases align to TRBD2. The CDR3 spans 17 residues. Germline V gene sequence: CDR1 KGHDR, CDR2 SFDVKD. V shed 4 bases and J 4 bases; nucleotides not matched to a gene: 9. CDR3 sequence: CATSEVAGGASYNEQFF. In DNA form, the CDR3 reads TGTGCCACCAGTGAGGTAGCGGGAGGCGCCTCGTACAATGAGCAGTTCTTC.

The V call is TRBV10-3, the J call TRBJ1-1; 10 bases match TRBD1. The ends lost 6 bases at V and 3 bases at J; junction bases unmatched: 10. This CDR3 has 16 amino acids. CDR1 and CDR2 from the germline V gene are ENHRY and SYGVKD. This CDR3 is CAISPGTGEVYTEAFF. CDR3 nucleotides: TGTGCCATCAGCCCTGGGACAGGGGAAGTATACACTGAAGCTTTCTTT.

This chain joins TRBV30 and TRBJ2-2, with unresolved D. V shed 4 bases and J shed 0 bases, with 6 bases lying between them. The CDR3 spans 13 residues. Per germline, CDR1 GTSNPN and CDR2 SVGIG (reference sequence). In DNA form, the CDR3 reads TGTGCCTGGACACTACCGAACACCGGGGAGCTGTTTTTT. It translates to CAWTLPNTGELFF.

The chain recombines TRBV5-1 with TRBJ2-1; D is possibly TRBD1 (6 bases). Germline CDR1 and CDR2: SGHRS and YFSETQ. The CDR3 is 15 amino acids. With 5 bases removed from V and 0 bases from J, the gap between germline ends came to 12 bases. The CDR3 bases are TGCGCCAGCAGGCCCGGGACATTCTCCTACAATGAGCAGTTCTTC. It encodes CASRPGTFSYNEQFF.

The V call is TRBV14, the J call TRBJ2-7; D not resolved. Germline CDR1 reads SGHDN; CDR2 reads FVKESK. V was cut by 4 bases and J by 0 bases, with 4 bases left in between. The CDR3 runs to 12 residues. The CDR3 reads CASSLDSYEQYF. CDR3 in DNA: TGTGCCAGCAGCCTGGACTCCTACGAGCAGTACTTC.